The 26 T cell receptor beta chains given below trace back to one sample, sequenced in a study of blood T cell repertoires in COVID-19. The data were produced by immunoSEQ multiplex PCR, yet TCRdb's version contains in-frame clones alone and is incomplete. The sample includes tens of thousands of clones, 80% to 85% of them seen just once. Sequencing input: peripheral blood. These receptors were obtained from a man in his sixties with COVID-19, enrolled during active disease.

This chain connects TRBV5-6 to TRBJ1-1, with 7 bases that match TRBD1. Germline V lookup: CDR1 SGHDT, CDR2 YYEEEE. Trimming at V came to 3 bases and at J to 2 bases, leaving 1 base not matched to a gene. CDR3 length: 13 residues. The CDR3 sequence: CASSWDRNTEAFF. In DNA form, the CDR3 reads TGTGCCAGCAGCTGGGACAGAAACACTGAAGCTTTCTTT.

The chain uses TRBV27 and TRBJ1-2; 11 positions agree with TRBD1. Trimming took 5 bases from V and 4 from J; bases not matched to a gene: 3. Germline CDR1 MNHEY, CDR2 SMNVEV (reference sequence). This CDR3 region has 14 residues. DNA for the CDR3: TGTGCCAGCAGTCAGGACAGGGGGCTCTATGGCTACACCTTC. It specifies CASSQDRGLYGYTF.

The genes are TRBV19 and TRBJ2-1; 11 bases map to TRBD2. V gave up 0 bases and J gave up 2 bases; unmatched junction bases: 0. CDR1 LNHDA and CDR2 SQIVND come from the germline V gene (reference sequence). The CDR3 sequence is 16 residues long. Written as DNA, the CDR3 is TGTGCCAGTAGTATAGAGACTAGCGGGGCCTACAATGAGCAGTTCTTC. Translation: CASSIETSGAYNEQFF.

This clone was counted a single time. The rearrangement joins TRBV18 to TRBJ1-2, with TRBD1 identical over 7 bases. This CDR3 comprises 16 residues. The germline gives CDR1 KGHSH, CDR2 LQKENI. After removal of 8 bases from V and 0 bases from J, the junction contained 12 bases not matched to a gene. The CDR3 sequence is CASATRARGTNYGYTF. The CDR3 nucleotides are TGTGCCAGCGCGACTCGGGCCAGGGGGACTAACTATGGCTACACCTTC.

The genes are TRBV28 and TRBJ2-3; 9 positions agree with TRBD2. The CDR3 contains 18 residues. Germline lookup yields CDR1 MDHEN and CDR2 SYDVKM. J gave up 2 bases and V 2 bases, and 11 bases lay outside the gene matches. The CDR3 loop is CASSLVSGGGAVTDTQYF. The CDR3 DNA sequence: TGTGCCAGCAGTTTAGTCTCCGGCGGGGGGGCTGTCACAGATACGCAGTATTTT.

The CDR3 region is CASSLEGYGNTIYF. The CDR3 DNA reads TGTGCCAGCAGTTTAGAGGGTTATGGAAACACCATATATTTT. V is TRBV28 and J is TRBJ1-3; D gene uncertain. In germline, CDR1 is MDHEN, CDR2 SYDVKM. V was clipped by 2 bases and J by 3 bases, with 8 bases between them. The CDR3 is 14 amino acids.

V gene TRBV11-2 combines with J gene TRBJ1-2, with a weak D call TRBD1 (6 bases). The CDR3 is made up of 14 amino acids. V lost 5 bases and J lost 4, with 14 bases in between. The V gene's germline CDR1 is SGHAT and CDR2 FQNNGV. The CDR3 coding sequence is TGTGCCAGCAGCCCAGAGACAGGAAGCTATGGCTACACCTTC. Translated, it gives CASSPETGSYGYTF.

The J gene is TRBJ1-1, the V gene TRBV28; D is ambiguous. The CDR3 has 14 amino acids. Germline CDR1 reads MDHEN; CDR2 reads SYDVKM. V dropped 1 base and J dropped 3 bases, with 9 bases sitting between them. The CDR3 reads CASSLSTDYTEAFF. The CDR3 bases are TGTGCCAGCAGTTTATCTACAGATTACACTGAAGCTTTCTTT.

This clone was seen a few times. The rearrangement links TRBV2 to TRBJ1-1; no reliable D call. The ends were cut back, 6 bases at V and 0 bases at J, with 8 bases in the middle. The CDR3 is 13 residues long. Per the germline V gene, CDR1 is SNHLY and CDR2 is FYNNEI. CDR3 in amino acids: CASSELVNTEAFF. Here the CDR3 DNA reads TGTGCCAGCAGCGAGTTGGTGAACACTGAAGCTTTCTTT.

This chain connects TRBV7-9 to TRBJ1-5; D ambiguous. CDR1 is SEHNR, CDR2 FQNEAQ, per germline (reference sequence). This CDR3 contains 15 residues. V was trimmed by 0 bases and J by 5 bases, leaving 11 bases between them. DNA of the CDR3: TGTGCCAGCAGCTTAGCTGGGGAGTGGGATCAGCCCCAGCATTTT. As protein: CASSLAGEWDQPQHF.

The chain uses TRBV5-1 and TRBJ2-3; no definite D call. The CDR3 contains 13 residues. From germline, CDR1 is SGHRS and CDR2 YFSETQ. The ends were cut back, 0 bases at V and 4 bases at J, with 6 bases in the middle. Written as DNA, the CDR3 is TGCGCCAGCAGCTTGGCTAGTTCAGATACGCAGTATTTT. Translated: CASSLASSDTQYF.

This chain joins TRBV29-1 and TRBJ2-7, with 10 bases that match TRBD1. Germline trimming cut 4 bases from V and 3 bases from J; bases unmatched to any gene: 6. Germline values: CDR1 SQVTM, CDR2 ANQGSEA. CDR3 size: 14 residues. CDR3 in DNA: TGCAGCGTTGTAGTGGGGACAGGGGTCTACGAGCAGTACTTC. Its translation is CSVVVGTGVYEQYF.

V gene TRBV12-3 or TRBV12-4 combines with J gene TRBJ1-5, with TRBD1 as a possible D gene (5 bases). The V and J ends lost 7 bases and 9 bases respectively, with 10 bases between them. This CDR3 is built from 11 residues. The CDR3 DNA reads as TGTGCCAGCACCATGGGGGGGCCCCAGCATTTT. Translating it yields CASTMGGPQHF.

The chain recombines TRBV24-1 with TRBJ2-1, with 7 bases that match TRBD1. Germline V gene lookup returns CDR1 KGHDR and CDR2 SFDVKD. This CDR3 is built from 19 residues. Germline trimming cut 4 bases from V and 7 bases from J; bases unmatched to any gene: 21. This CDR3 is CATSDLTGSGFGALNEQFF. The CDR3 DNA reads as TGTGCCACCAGTGACTTGACAGGGAGCGGATTTGGGGCACTGAATGAGCAGTTCTTC.

The chain uses TRBV27 and TRBJ1-6, with TRBD1 matching over 10 bases. This CDR3 is built from 16 residues. Germline V lookup: CDR1 MNHEY, CDR2 SMNVEV (reference sequence). V shed 4 bases and J 7 bases; nucleotides not matched to a gene: 7. As DNA, the CDR3 is TGTGCCAGCAGTTACGCCCCGGACAGGGGGAATTCACCCCTCCACTTT. Translation gives CASSYAPDRGNSPLHF.

The rearrangement links TRBV19 to TRBJ1-1; 9 nucleotides align to TRBD1. Trimming removed 4 bases from V and 5 bases from J; junction bases left unmatched: 5. The CDR3 runs to 14 residues. Per the germline V gene, CDR1 is LNHDA and CDR2 is SQIVND (reference sequence). The CDR3 sequence: CASSKGQGGTEAFF. The CDR3 DNA reads as TGTGCCAGTAGTAAGGGACAGGGTGGGACTGAAGCTTTCTTT. The whole variable domain, remainder taken from reference TRBV19 and TRBJ1-1, is DGGITQSPKYLFRKEGQNVTLSCEQNLNHDAMYWYRQDPGQGLRLIYYSQIVNDFQKGDIAEGYSVSREKKESFPLTVTSAQKNPTAFYLCASSKGQGGTEAFFGQGTRLTVV.

The rearrangement uses TRBV5-1 and TRBJ1-4; 10 bases line up with TRBD1. Trimming took 4 bases from V and 6 from J; bases not matched to a gene: 3. Germline lookup yields CDR1 SGHRS and CDR2 YFSETQ. This CDR3 is 14 amino acids long. CDR3 nucleotide sequence: TGCGCCAGCAGCGGGGGACAGGGGTATGAAAAACTGTTTTTT. Amino acid sequence: CASSGGQGYEKLFF. The entire variable domain, with the rest obtained from reference TRBV5-1 and TRBJ1-4, is as follows: KAGVTQTPRYLIKTRGQQVTLSCSPISGHRSVSWYQQTPGQGLQFLFEYFSETQRNKGNFPGRFSGRQFSNSRSEMNVSTLELGDSALYLCASSGGQGYEKLFFGSGTQLSVL.

This chain links TRBV10-3 with TRBJ2-1; D is unresolved. The V and J ends lost 2 bases and 8 bases respectively, with 4 bases between them. CDR1 is ENHRY, CDR2 SYGVKD, per germline. CDR3 length: 11 amino acids. The CDR3 DNA is TGTGCCATCAGTGAGGCAGATGAGCAGTTCTTC. It encodes CAISEADEQFF.

The rearrangement joins TRBV6-2 or TRBV6-3 to TRBJ1-1, with D tentatively TRBD1 (5 bases). V was clipped by 0 bases and J by 5 bases, with 10 bases between them. This CDR3 contains 14 residues. Germline lookup yields CDR1 MNHEY and CDR2 SVGEGT. The CDR3 sequence is CASSYSPGGTEAFF. The CDR3 DNA is TGTGCCAGCAGTTACTCGCCCGGGGGGACTGAAGCTTTCTTT.

The chain combines TRBV19 with TRBJ1-4; TRBD1 aligns across 7 bases. CDR3 length: 14 residues. V was clipped by 6 bases and J by 7 bases; unmatched bases: 8. The germline V gene encodes CDR1 LNHDA and CDR2 SQIVND (reference sequence). CDR3 nucleotides: TGTGCCAGTAGCAGTCAGGGGGGTGGTGAAAAACTGTTTTTT. Translated, it gives CASSSQGGGEKLFF.

V gene TRBV6-5 combines with J gene TRBJ1-2, with a weak D call TRBD1 (5 bases). The CDR3 extends over 13 amino acids. Germline-derived CDR1 and CDR2 are MNHEY and SVGAGI. The V gene lost 2 bases and the J gene lost 2 bases, with 6 bases spanning the gap. CDR3 region: CASSYDRNYGYTF. CDR3 coding DNA: TGTGCCAGCAGTTACGACAGAAACTATGGCTACACCTTC.

CDR3 sequence reads: CASRAPGQVSNLYGYTF. CDR3 sequence (DNA): TGTGCCAGCAGAGCCCCGGGACAGGTATCCAACCTCTATGGCTACACCTTC. The genes are TRBV2 and TRBJ1-2; 8 bases line up with TRBD1. Germline V gives CDR1 SNHLY, CDR2 FYNNEI. This CDR3 has 17 residues. The J segment lost 4 bases and the V segment lost 6 bases, leaving 16 bases of the junction unmatched.

This chain uses TRBV12-5 with TRBJ2-1; 7 bases fit TRBD1. J lost 6 bases, V lost 5 bases, and 7 bases had no gene match. The germline V gene encodes CDR1 LGHNT and CDR2 FRNRAP. This CDR3 has 14 residues. CDR3 region: CASGIQPGGNEQFF. In nucleotides, the CDR3 is TGTGCTAGTGGTATACAACCAGGGGGCAATGAGCAGTTCTTC.

V usage is TRBV7-9 and J usage is TRBJ1-2; tentative D call: TRBD1 (5 bases). In germline, CDR1 is SEHNR, CDR2 FQNEAQ (reference sequence). The CDR3 is 13 amino acids. Between the trimmed V and J ends, which lost 6 bases and 1 base, there was a span of 9 bases. CDR3 loop: CASRETVNYGYTF. The CDR3 DNA reads TGTGCCAGCAGGGAGACAGTTAACTATGGCTACACCTTC.

This clone is a singleton in its sample. V is TRBV11-2 and J is TRBJ2-7, with TRBD2 matching over 10 bases. Trimming took 1 base from V and 2 from J; bases not matched to a gene: 5. Germline CDR1 reads SGHAT; CDR2 reads FQNNGV. This CDR3 region has 16 residues. CDR3 coding DNA: TGTGCCAGCAGCTTAGTAAGCGGGAGGGCCCCCTACGAGCAGTACTTC. Protein product: CASSLVSGRAPYEQYF.

The chain links TRBV6-7 to TRBJ2-7, with TRBD1 matching 9 bases. TRBV6-7 is given ORF status, its function remaining uncertain. V dropped 2 bases and J dropped 0; count of bases not matched to a gene: 11. The CDR3 consists of 18 residues. Here the CDR3 DNA reads TGTGCCAGCAGTTACCAACCCGGACAGGGGCCGATCTCCTACGAGCAGTACTTC. This gives the protein CASSYQPGQGPISYEQYF.